This T cell receptor (beta chain) was captured in a study of T cell changes during pregnancy in multiple sclerosis. Data came from immunoSEQ multiplex PCR; TCRdb stores just in-frame clones and leaves some out. This table has approximately 99,000 clones, 90% to 95% appearing once. From germline, CDR1 is LNHDA and CDR2 SQIVND (reference sequence). V was pared by 8 bases and J by 0 bases, with 17 bases between. CDR3 size: 17 residues. The source of this sequence is a female donor with multiple sclerosis, enrolled in a pregnancy study. This sequence joins TRBV19 and TRBJ2-6; D perhaps matches TRBD2 (7 bases). The material was peripheral blood, obtained after pregnancy. CDR3 protein: CASGQGRGSSGANVLTF. CDR3 sequence (DNA): TGTGCCAGTGGCCAGGGGAGGGGTAGCTCTGGGGCCAACGTCCTGACTTTC.